This T cell receptor (beta chain) was captured by sequencing in a study of cytomegalovirus exposure and HLA in healthy donors. Study-level information: Of roughly 400 genotyped donors, about 81% grouped in the Caucasian-associated ancestry cluster. Study-level points and caveats: There was a cluster of highly shared sequence variants that was likely a sequencing artifact. Among TCR beta chains, those listed as cytomegalovirus-associated numbered around 180.

As to this clone: What it binds is not known.

Vbeta (60) and Jbeta (13) primers were used in the PCR. The method was immunoSEQ multiplex PCR; TCRdb's version includes in-frame clones alone and lacks a portion of them. The table lists under 90,000 clones, approximately 75% of them singletons. This receptor was obtained from a woman aged 40-49 years in good health and CMV-seronegative. Sequenced sample: PBMCs.

The CDR3 bases are TGTGCCATCAGTGAACAGGGGGCAGGGTCGTTTCAGCCCCAGCATTTT. Protein product: CAISEQGAGSFQPQHF. The chain employs TRBV10-3 and TRBJ1-5, with 9 bases fitting TRBD1. CDR1 and CDR2 from the germline V gene are ENHRY and SYGVKD. The CDR3 is 16 amino acids. Germline trimming cut 3 bases from V and 6 bases from J; bases unmatched to any gene: 9.